This section outlines one T cell receptor beta chain sequence together with its context. Its specific antigen is unknown. No much larger clonotype is one base removed from it; base qualities were not supplied. The sample comes from a study of blood T cell repertoires in COVID-19 (dated by TCRdb to 2020 to 2022). For the study in its entirety: Samples from collaborators originated in the United States, Italy and Spain and spanned both the acute and convalescent phases of COVID-19. The repertoires were released in a freely available public database intended as a resource for research on the immune response to SARS-CoV-2. Deeply sampled blood TCRbeta repertoires from subjects exposed to, actively infected with, or recovered from COVID-19 were included in the dataset. Where available, HLA class I and class II types were taken from metadata supplied by the sample provider and were not determined by assay-based typing. Sample metadata almost always included a de-identified subject ID, COVID-19 status, age in years and sex. The material from the prospective study consisted of cDNA or gDNA derived from T cells, B-cell-depleted T cells, or PBMCs. The samples were drawn from the first 160 participants of the ongoing ImmuneRACE study and from over 950 subjects provided by 6 global collaborators. The paper as a whole reports these results and caveats: The quantity of clinical and demographic metadata differed by source and by participant and was supplied without curation.

Each collaborating institution followed its own protocols to collect whole blood in K2EDTA tubes. For TCRbeta analysis, collaborators shipped samples in one of three forms: frozen whole blood, isolated PBMCs, or DNA extracted from either of those sample types. Reading the germline V gene gives CDR1 KGHDR and CDR2 SFDVKD. The CDR3 sequence holds 14 residues, the cysteine and phenylalanine included. Only the CDR3 DNA is retained, 42 bases long and in frame from the first base. V is trimmed back by 4 bases and J by 8 bases, and the junction contains 9 bases that no gene match accounts for. The immunoSEQ Assay, a bias-controlled multiplex PCR, was used to amplify TCRbeta CDR3 regions from genomic DNA. Regarding the original processing steps: The number of nucleated cells in each sample was estimated from the amplification of reference gene primers within the assay. To quantify the absolute abundance of each unique TCRbeta CDR3 rearrangement, sequence reads were collapsed and filtered. For each sample, productive Simpson clonality was calculated as the square root of Simpson's diversity index over productive rearrangements. In TCRdb, the immuneACCESS table is reduced to in-frame sequences with V and J assigned. These tables do not hold every clone; where another copy was compared, an unresolved V gene accounts for under half, and the others remain unexplained. That table gives V, J and clone size, and the DNA gave D and trimming. For this sample there are over 85,000 clones; 85% to 90% appear just once. The ten top clones hold about 3% of the sample.

Sequencing was carried out using peripheral blood. The receptor was isolated from a man aged 50 to 60 with active or convalescent COVID-19. The V and J segments used are TRBV24-1 and TRBJ1-2, with 7 bases aligning to TRBD1. The nucleotide sequence reads TGTGCCACCAGTGACCATGACAGGGAATGGGGCTACACCTTC. It codes for CATSDHDREWGYTF.